One and the same sample provided the 26 T cell receptor beta chains below, sequenced in a study of T cells in Graves' hyperthyroidism and ophthalmopathy. It was RNA transcripts that yielded the amplified TCR beta CDR3 regions. A set of HTBI primers served as the primers for a first-round RT-PCR of the TCR CDR3. TCRdb passed the multiplex PCR reads through MiXCR, listing each CDR3 protein once. This sample carries a few hundred thousand distinct CDR3 sequences, less than 20% of them seen once, and the ten largest clones take approximately 7.4%. Sequencing used blood. These receptors all stem from a woman in her 30s with Graves' hyperthyroidism.

This clonotype was counted ten times or more. J is TRBJ1-4 and V is TRBV2; TRBD1 matches at 8 bases. Germline lookup yields CDR1 SNHLY and CDR2 FYNNEI. With V trimmed by 6 bases and J by 11 bases, 14 bases remained unmatched. The CDR3 is 15 amino acids. CDR3 sequence (DNA): TGTGCCAGCAGGGGTGTGGGACAGGCCTCGAGGAAACTGTTTTTT. This codes for CASRGVGQASRKLFF.

Ten or more counts support this clonotype. V usage is TRBV3-1 and J usage is TRBJ2-7; D uncertain. Germline loops: CDR1 LGHDT, CDR2 YNNKEL (reference sequence). V was cut by 0 bases and J by 2 bases, with 11 bases left in between. The CDR3 has 15 residues. The DNA for the CDR3 is TGTGCCAGCAGCCAAGAGGGGTTAACCCCCTACGAGCAGTACTTC. Residues: CASSQEGLTPYEQYF.

This clonotype was recorded at least ten times. The V gene is TRBV5-1, the J gene TRBJ1-2, with 9 nucleotides matching TRBD1. Germline V gene lookup returns CDR1 SGHRS and CDR2 YFSETQ. This CDR3 comprises 13 residues. Losses at the gene ends were 3 bases for V and 4 bases for J; bases not matched to a gene: 1. CDR3 loop: CASSSDRGYGYTF. The CDR3 DNA sequence: TGCGCCAGCAGCTCGGACAGGGGCTATGGCTACACCTTC.

The V call is TRBV7-3, the J call TRBJ2-2, with D uncertain. Germline-derived CDR1 and CDR2 are SGHTA and FQGTGA. V gave up 1 base and J gave up 6 bases, with 15 bases separating them. The CDR3 spans 16 residues. The CDR3 sequence is CASSLNPVPTPGELFF. The CDR3 nucleotides are TGTGCCAGCAGCTTAAACCCGGTGCCCACTCCCGGGGAGCTGTTTTTT.

This clonotype has ten or more counts. This chain links TRBV18 with TRBJ1-2, with D unclear. CDR1 and CDR2 from the germline V gene are KGHSH and LQKENI. V gave up 3 bases and J gave up 4 bases, with 12 bases separating them. The CDR3 loop spans 14 amino acids. The CDR3 reads CASSPVGSPYGYTF. The CDR3 DNA sequence: TGTGCCAGCTCACCTGTGGGGTCCCCCTATGGCTACACCTTC.

In the case of this clonotype: Its ends do not fully match the called genes, so a read error is possible. The V gene is TRBV3-1, the J gene TRBJ2-1, with unresolved D. The CDR3 contains 15 residues. CDR1 is LGHDT and CDR2 is YNNKEL in the germline V gene (reference sequence). The CDR3 DNA reads as TGTGCCAGCAGCGGGTCCGGTTCCTCCTACAATGAGCAGCTCTTC. Protein product: CASSGSGSSYNEQLF.

This clonotype occurred many times. J is TRBJ2-7 and V is TRBV11-2, with 9 bases lining up with TRBD1. This CDR3 has 16 residues. Germline CDR1 reads SGHAT; CDR2 reads FQNNGV. With 5 bases clipped from V and 2 bases from J, the junction kept 10 bases outside the gene matches. The CDR3 loop reads CASSRGAGQGPYEQYF. The CDR3 DNA is TGTGCCAGCAGCAGGGGGGCGGGACAGGGACCCTACGAGCAGTACTTC.

The V call is TRBV11-1, the J call TRBJ2-2; TRBD2 matches 13 bases. In germline, CDR1 is SGHAT, CDR2 FQDESV (reference sequence). The CDR3 runs 19 residues. The ends lost 0 bases at V and 3 bases at J; junction bases unmatched: 7. The CDR3 coding sequence is TGTGCCAGCAGCTTAGCGGTCCCGGGACTAGCGGGGTACACCGGGGAGCTGTTTTTT. This sequence encodes CASSLAVPGLAGYTGELFF.

The chain employs TRBV6-1 and TRBJ1-1; D is uncertain. This CDR3 has 13 residues. The germline V gene encodes CDR1 MNHNS and CDR2 SASEGT. V shed 5 bases and J shed 7 bases, with 14 bases lying between them. The CDR3, as DNA: TGTGCCAGCAGTTACGCGCCGTCGGTTGAAGCTTTCTTT. The encoded protein is CASSYAPSVEAFF.

This clonotype was found many times. The chain uses TRBV27 and TRBJ2-7; 12 bases agree with TRBD2. V was pared by 5 bases and J by 0 bases, with 17 bases of the junction left unmatched. CDR1 MNHEY and CDR2 SMNVEV come from the germline V gene (reference sequence). The length of the CDR3 is 20 residues. This CDR3 reads CASSPRLAGGPYDASYEQYF. The CDR3, as DNA: TGTGCCAGCAGTCCCCGTCTAGCGGGAGGGCCGTACGACGCCTCCTACGAGCAGTACTTC.

This clonotype was found many times. J is TRBJ2-7 and V is TRBV7-9; D remains unclear. Trimming pared 1 base from V and 6 bases from J, leaving 19 bases between. Looked up from germline, CDR1 is SEHNR and CDR2 is FQNEAQ (reference sequence). This CDR3 has 16 amino acids. The CDR3 nucleotides are TGTGCCAGCAGCTTAGTTTCGGCAGGAAGGACCGCCGAGCAGTACTTC. Encoded protein: CASSLVSAGRTAEQYF.

This clonotype occurred many times. This CDR3 reads CASSLGPAGDIGELFF. The CDR3 bases are TGTGCCAGCAGCTTAGGTCCAGCGGGAGACATCGGGGAGCTGTTTTTT. The chain is built from TRBV7-9 and TRBJ2-2; 8 bases align to TRBD2. This CDR3 comprises 16 residues. V was pared by 1 base and J by 7 bases, with 8 bases of the junction left unmatched. The germline gives CDR1 SEHNR, CDR2 FQNEAQ (reference sequence). Supplemented by reference TRBV7-9 and TRBJ2-2, the full variable domain reads DTGVSQNPRHKITKRGQNVTFRCDPISEHNRLYWYRQTLGQGPEFLTYFQNEAQLEKSRLLSDRFSAERPKGSFSTLEIQRTEQGDSAMYLCASSLGPAGDIGELFFGEGSRLTVL.

The rearrangement uses TRBV7-9 and TRBJ2-7; TRBD1 or TRBD2 may be the D gene (5 bases each). Germline V CDR1 and CDR2: SEHNR, FQNEAQ (reference sequence). The V end lost 9 bases, the J end lost 2 bases, and 14 bases lay between the germline ends. The CDR3 loop spans 13 amino acids. Written as DNA, the CDR3 is TGTGCCAGTCTCGGGACGGCCACCTACGAGCAGTACTTC. Its translation is CASLGTATYEQYF.

Ten or more counts support this clonotype. The chain carries TRBV5-1 and TRBJ2-1; TRBD1 matches at 9 bases. This CDR3 has 15 residues. CDR1 and CDR2 (germline): SGHRS, YFSETQ. V shed 3 bases and J 3 bases; nucleotides not matched to a gene: 4. In nucleotides, the CDR3 is TGCGCCAGCAGCTCCGGGACAGGGTTCTACAATGAGCAGTTCTTC. Translating it yields CASSSGTGFYNEQFF.

This clonotype has ten or more counts. The chain joins TRBV11-1 to TRBJ2-3; maybe TRBD2 (5 bases). V dropped 2 bases and J dropped 0 bases, with 9 bases sitting between them. This CDR3 is 15 amino acids long. CDR1 and CDR2 (germline): SGHAT, FQDESV (reference sequence). The CDR3 DNA is TGTGCCAGCAGCTTACACGGGGAAAGCACAGATACGCAGTATTTT. Encoded protein: CASSLHGESTDTQYF.

The chain employs TRBV15 and TRBJ2-1; D unresolved. Per the germline V gene, CDR1 is LNHNV and CDR2 is YYDKDF (reference sequence). CDR3 length: 16 amino acids. V was clipped by 0 bases and J by 0 bases, with 9 bases between them. CDR3 region: CATSRDWGSSYNEQFF. CDR3 DNA: TGTGCCACCAGCAGAGATTGGGGAAGCTCCTACAATGAGCAGTTCTTC.

In its sample, this clonotype was seen many times. The rearrangement links TRBV12-3 or TRBV12-4 to TRBJ2-3; 10 nucleotides agree with TRBD2. The V and J ends lost 6 bases and 4 bases, in that order; junction bases with no gene match: 4. The CDR3 is 14 residues long. The CDR3 DNA is TGTGCCAGCAGAGCTAGCGGGAGAGCAGATACGCAGTATTTT. Encoded protein: CASRASGRADTQYF.

This clonotype turned up a few times. CDR3 in DNA: TGTGCCAGTATTATGGGGGTTGGAGCCAAAAACATTCAGTACTTC. Translated: CASIMGVGAKNIQYF. The chain links TRBV19 to TRBJ2-4; tentatively, D is TRBD1 or TRBD2 (5 bases each). The germline V and J ends were trimmed by 7 bases and 0 bases, with 13 bases remaining between them. The CDR3 sequence is 15 residues long. Germline V gene sequence: CDR1 LNHDA, CDR2 SQIVND (reference sequence).

This clonotype has at least ten counts. V and J are TRBV12-3 or TRBV12-4 and TRBJ2-7, with D possibly being TRBD1 (6 bases). This CDR3 contains 14 residues. V shed 6 bases and J shed 9 bases, with 21 bases lying between them. CDR3 sequence reads: CASSLGQIEHAQYF. CDR3 coding DNA: TGTGCCAGCAGCCTCGGACAGATCGAGCACGCGCAGTACTTC.

In this sample, this clonotype turned up many times. The chain joins TRBV12-3 or TRBV12-4 to TRBJ2-5, with 8 bases fitting TRBD1. Losses at the gene ends were 6 bases for V and 5 bases for J; bases not matched to a gene: 11. The CDR3 sequence is 15 residues long. The CDR3, as DNA: TGTGCCAGCAGCCGCGGACAGGGTGGGGAGGAGACCCAGTACTTC. Translation: CASSRGQGGEETQYF.

This clonotype was recorded many times. The rearrangement joins TRBV11-2 to TRBJ1-1; D perhaps matches TRBD1 (6 bases). Germline V gene sequence: CDR1 SGHAT, CDR2 FQNNGV. V lost 5 bases, J lost 8 bases, and 12 bases lay in between. The CDR3 runs to 12 residues. This chain's CDR3 is CASSGTGLEAFF. In DNA form, the CDR3 reads TGTGCCAGCAGCGGAACAGGGTTGGAAGCTTTCTTT.

This clonotype occurred once. This chain connects TRBV7-9 to TRBJ2-7, with D possibly TRBD2 on 6 matching bases. CDR1 SEHNR and CDR2 FQNEAQ come from the germline V gene (reference sequence). The CDR3 is 15 residues long. V dropped 2 bases and J dropped 0 bases, with 11 bases sitting between them. The CDR3 DNA sequence: TGTGCCAGCAGCTTAACGGCGGGGCGCTCCTACGAGCAGTACTTC. Its protein is CASSLTAGRSYEQYF. The complete variable domain, with remaining parts taken from reference TRBV7-9 and TRBJ2-7, reads DTGVSQNPRHKITKRGQNVTFRCDPISEHNRLYWYRQTLGQGPEFLTYFQNEAQLEKSRLLSDRFSAERPKGSFSTLEIQRTEQGDSAMYLCASSLTAGRSYEQYFGPGTRLTVT.

This clonotype was picked up many times. The chain joins TRBV30 to TRBJ2-1, with 11 nucleotides matching TRBD2. CDR1 is GTSNPN, CDR2 SVGIG, per germline (reference sequence). The CDR3 covers 15 residues. V was pared by 1 base and J by 4 bases, with 3 bases of the junction left unmatched. Written as DNA, the CDR3 is TGTGCCTGGAGTGGACCTAGCGGGAGGTACAATGAGCAGTTCTTC. Encoded protein: CAWSGPSGRYNEQFF.

The rearrangement links TRBV7-9 to TRBJ2-6, with D perhaps TRBD1 or TRBD2 (5 bases each). CDR1 SEHNR and CDR2 FQNEAQ come from the germline V gene (reference sequence). This CDR3 region has 21 residues. V gave up 1 base and J gave up 2 bases, with 24 bases separating them. Here the CDR3 reads CASSLDAIRGPRGAGANVLTF. In DNA, the CDR3 is TGTGCCAGCAGCTTAGACGCGATTAGAGGCCCACGGGGCGCTGGGGCCAACGTCCTGACTTTC.

This clonotype was counted a few times. This chain joins TRBV7-9 and TRBJ2-6; the D gene is possibly TRBD1 (5 bases). The CDR3 spans 19 residues. The ends were cut back, 3 bases at V and 0 bases at J, with 18 bases in the middle. CDR1 is SEHNR, CDR2 FQNEAQ, per germline (reference sequence). CDR3 region: CASSFGWTSRFSGANVLTF. The CDR3 coding sequence is TGTGCCAGCAGCTTTGGGTGGACAAGCCGATTCTCTGGGGCCAACGTCCTGACTTTC.

This clonotype was seen a handful of times. The chain uses TRBV20-1 and TRBJ1-6, with a possible D match to TRBD1 (6 bases). V was pared by 0 bases and J by 9 bases, with 15 bases between. Looked up from germline, CDR1 is DFQATT and CDR2 is SNEGSKA (reference sequence). The CDR3 totals 15 residues. The CDR3 nucleotides are TGCAGTGCTAGAGATCTCGGGACAATTATTTCACCCCTCCACTTT. Translated, it gives CSARDLGTIISPLHF.